This T cell receptor (beta chain) was found in a study of CD8+ T cells in alopecia areata. Study-wide context: After 6 to 18 months of tofacitinib, follow-up continued 6 months off drug.

Trimming took 8 bases from V and 2 from J, leaving 12 bases between them. Germline V CDR1 and CDR2: SNHLY, FYNNEI. The CDR3 is 13 residues long. The sample's treatment: oral pan-JAK inhibitor, 5-10 mg twice daily. This clone was observed a single time. Investigators isolated RNA and reverse transcribed it into cDNA to act as the sequencing template. Repertoires were generated with immunoSEQ multiplex PCR, while TCRdb's copy carries only in-frame clones and drops some. This table has about 220,000 clones, under 60% appearing once. Source: CD4+ T cells sorted from blood, taken at week 4, from a patient treated with tofacitinib. The V gene is TRBV2, the J gene TRBJ1-1, with D unclear. The origin of this receptor is a human donor with alopecia areata. The CDR3 here is CASQSDQNTEAFF. The CDR3 nucleotides read TGTGCCAGCCAATCGGACCAAAACACTGAAGCTTTCTTT. Using reference TRBV2 and TRBJ1-1 for the parts outside the CDR3, the full variable domain is EPEVTQTPSHQVTQMGQEVILRCVPISNHLYFYWYRQILGQKVEFLVSFYNNEISEKSEIFDDQFSVERPDGSNFTLKIRSTKLEDSAMYFCASQSDQNTEAFFGQGTRLTVV.